This section outlines one T cell receptor (beta chain) sequence together with its context. This clonotype was recorded many times. Its antigen remains unidentified. No base quality values were provided; no much bigger clone lies one nucleotide off. Stable hyperthyroidism was defined as no progression to ophthalmopathy within 18 months of follow-up. The hyperthyroidism patients were 18 to 65 years old and newly diagnosed, with a disease duration of less than 2 months. Patients with other autoimmune diseases, uncontrolled infections, pregnancy or lactation were excluded. Clinical symptoms, serum thyroxine, TRAb, thyroid ultrasound and orbital computed tomography were used for diagnosis. PBMCs were isolated from 10 ml of fresh peripheral blood by Ficoll-Paque density gradient centrifugation. Total RNA was extracted with Trizol reagent and quality-checked on an Agilent 2100 Bioanalyzer. The junction carries 17 bases between V and J, which are trimmed by 4 bases and 8 bases respectively. Inclusive of the bounding cysteine and phenylalanine, the CDR3 is 14 residues long. The only DNA kept is the CDR3, 42 bases in frame from the first base. CDR1 and CDR2 are drawn from the germline V gene: MDHEN, SYDVKM.

This entry is derived from a study of Graves' ophthalmopathy and Graves' hyperthyroidism (dated by TCRdb to about 2018). Concerning the study at large: Peripheral blood was collected at initial diagnosis, prior to any treatment. In six or seven hyperthyroidism patients, the T-cell repertoires found in thyroid tissue were compared with those found in blood. To explore V-J signatures that distinguish ophthalmopathy from hyperthyroidism, a discovery set of roughly 98 patients was enrolled, made up of 43 with ophthalmopathy and 57 with stable hyperthyroidism. TCR beta repertoire signatures were used to distinguish Graves' ophthalmopathy from Graves' hyperthyroidism and to predict progression to ophthalmopathy. For independent validation, a separate cohort was made up of 18 to 20 hyperthyroidism patients plus 17 patients who later progressed from hyperthyroidism to ophthalmopathy. Following sample collection, hyperthyroidism patients were given methimazole at a starting dose of 30 mg daily, and ophthalmopathy patients were given high-dose intravenous methylprednisolone. In total, some 130 blood samples were TCR-sequenced: roughly 45 ophthalmopathy, under 80 hyperthyroidism and about 17 hyperthyroidism-to-ophthalmopathy patients.

General conclusions and limits of the study: Among expanded thyroid clonotypes with frequency above 0.001, most also showed up in blood, which suggests that blood repertoires may reflect the thyroid immune response. In validation, the model predicted ophthalmopathy progression with about 64% sensitivity and roughly 72% specificity; approximately 12 predicted patients were CT-confirmed with GO in a median of about 6.2 months. In cross-validation, the 13-signature model distinguished ophthalmopathy from stable hyperthyroidism with less than 90% sensitivity and around 83% specificity, while in the test set the corresponding values were 80% and 75%. No statistical method was used to predetermine the sample size, and group allocation was not hidden from the investigators.

TCR beta CDR3 regions were amplified from RNA transcripts for repertoire sequencing. HTBI primers and the Qiagen OneStep RT-PCR kit were used in a first-round RT-PCR, which was followed by a second-round multiplex PCR, size selection and purification. Libraries were sequenced on an Illumina HiSeq2000 using paired-end 100 bp reads. The authors' pipeline ran thus. SOAPnuke was used for read processing, and reads with adapters, uncalled bases, a mean Phred below 15, or no exact constant-primer or identifier match were discarded. COPE v1.2.5 was used to merge high-quality paired reads. Each unique nucleotide sequence was treated as a clonotype, and MiTCR v1.1 was used to align the clonotypes to the IMGT TRB V, D and J references. Only V-J combinations with frequency above 0.0001 were analysed, covering around 99% of repertoires. For each V-J combination, a TCR clonal expansion and chaos score was defined as F50 clonal expansion divided by the chaos observed in the TCRdist matrix. Welch's t-statistics and random forest were used to reduce features to about 13 V-J combinations, which were fed into a naive Bayes classifier. The Morisita-Horn index was used to measure how similar the thyroid and blood repertoires were. The raw public data were reprocessed by TCRdb itself: fastp quality trimming at Q25, MiXCR clonotype calling, in-frame beta chains only. Each entry is one CDR3 protein sequence, shown with its most common DNA and genes. The V and J calls and clone size are TCRdb's, not the authors'. Here the sample has some 360,000 distinct CDR3 sequences; about 17% occur a single time. Approximately 2.4% of the sample lies in the top ten.

The TCR sequence derives from an adult woman with stable Graves' hyperthyroidism. Sequenced: peripheral blood. The chain was built from TRBV28 and TRBJ1-2, with no confident D gene call. The CDR3 has the sequence CASSSWTATRGYTF. Read as DNA, the sequence is TGTGCCAGCAGTTCCTGGACGGCAACCCGGGGCTACACCTTC.